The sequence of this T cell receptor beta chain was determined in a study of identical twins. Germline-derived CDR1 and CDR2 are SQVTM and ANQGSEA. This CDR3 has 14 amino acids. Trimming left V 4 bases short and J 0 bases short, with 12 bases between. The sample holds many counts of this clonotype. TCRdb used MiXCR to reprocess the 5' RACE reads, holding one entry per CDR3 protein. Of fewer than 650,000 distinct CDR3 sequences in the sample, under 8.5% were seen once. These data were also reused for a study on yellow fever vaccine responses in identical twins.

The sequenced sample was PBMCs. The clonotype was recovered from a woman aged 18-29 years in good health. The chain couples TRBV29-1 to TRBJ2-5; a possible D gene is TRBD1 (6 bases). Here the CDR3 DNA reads TGCAGCGTTGCTGGACAGTGGGACCAAGAGACCCAGTACTTC. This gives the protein CSVAGQWDQETQYF.